This TCR beta chain came from a study of cytomegalovirus exposure and HLA in healthy donors. V was pared by 6 bases and J by 5 bases, with 6 bases of the junction left unmatched. CDR1 is GTSNPN, CDR2 SVGIG, per germline (reference sequence). This CDR3 contains 13 residues. With 60 Vbeta and 13 Jbeta primers, the PCR was carried out. Method: immunoSEQ multiplex PCR; TCRdb's copy keeps in-frame clones and lacks some. Of 150,000 to 200,000 clones listed, 60% to 80% are singletons. This clone was seen only once. Sequenced input: PBMCs. The V call is TRBV30, the J call TRBJ1-4; 7 bases are a match to TRBD1. The sequence came from a middle-aged man in good health and CMV-seronegative. The CDR3 reads CACLGTENEKLFF. The CDR3 coding sequence is TGTGCCTGCTTAGGGACAGAGAATGAAAAACTGTTTTTT. Variable domain in full (rest from reference TRBV30 and TRBJ1-4): SQTIHQWPATLVQPVGSPLSLECTVEGTSNPNLYWYRQAAGRGLQLLFYSVGIGQISSEVPQNLSASRPQDRQFILSSKKLLLSDSGFYLCACLGTENEKLFFGSGTQLSVL.